The table lists the clone carrying this TCR beta chain with a count of one. These data belong to a study of blood T cell repertoires in COVID-19. Study-wide background: PBMCs, B-cell-depleted T cells, or T cells were the source of the cDNA or gDNA that made up the material.

This CDR3 spans 15 amino acids. Germline loops: CDR1 MDHEN, CDR2 SYDVKM. V dropped 5 bases and J dropped 2; count of bases not matched to a gene: 7. Profiling relied on immunoSEQ multiplex PCR, and the TCRdb table lists in-frame clones only, not all of them. This sample has 150,000 to 200,000 clones; 70% to 90% occur once, and the top ten carry more than 0.75%. The chain carries TRBV28 and TRBJ2-3; 7 bases match TRBD2. This TCR derives from a man between 18 and 35 years old with acute or convalescent COVID-19. Source material: peripheral blood. CDR3: CASSPQRGLTDTQYF. The CDR3 coding sequence is TGTGCCAGCAGTCCCCAGCGGGGCCTCACAGATACGCAGTATTTT.